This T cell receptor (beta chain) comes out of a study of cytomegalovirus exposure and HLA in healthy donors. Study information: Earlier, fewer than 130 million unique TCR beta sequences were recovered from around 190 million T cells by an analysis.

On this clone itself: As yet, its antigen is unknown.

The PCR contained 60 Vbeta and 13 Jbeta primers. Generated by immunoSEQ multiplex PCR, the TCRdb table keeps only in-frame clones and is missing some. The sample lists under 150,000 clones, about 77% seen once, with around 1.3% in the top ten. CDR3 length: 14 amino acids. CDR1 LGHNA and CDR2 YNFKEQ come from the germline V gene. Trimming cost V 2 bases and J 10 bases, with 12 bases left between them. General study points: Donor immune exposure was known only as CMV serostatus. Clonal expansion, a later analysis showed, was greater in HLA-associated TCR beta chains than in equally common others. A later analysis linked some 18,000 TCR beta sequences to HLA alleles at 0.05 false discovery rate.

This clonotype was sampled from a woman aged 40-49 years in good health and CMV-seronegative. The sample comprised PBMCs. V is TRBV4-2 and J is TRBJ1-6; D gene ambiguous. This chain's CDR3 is CASSQSTETSPLHF. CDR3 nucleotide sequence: TGTGCCAGCAGCCAATCGACCGAGACATCACCCCTCCACTTT.